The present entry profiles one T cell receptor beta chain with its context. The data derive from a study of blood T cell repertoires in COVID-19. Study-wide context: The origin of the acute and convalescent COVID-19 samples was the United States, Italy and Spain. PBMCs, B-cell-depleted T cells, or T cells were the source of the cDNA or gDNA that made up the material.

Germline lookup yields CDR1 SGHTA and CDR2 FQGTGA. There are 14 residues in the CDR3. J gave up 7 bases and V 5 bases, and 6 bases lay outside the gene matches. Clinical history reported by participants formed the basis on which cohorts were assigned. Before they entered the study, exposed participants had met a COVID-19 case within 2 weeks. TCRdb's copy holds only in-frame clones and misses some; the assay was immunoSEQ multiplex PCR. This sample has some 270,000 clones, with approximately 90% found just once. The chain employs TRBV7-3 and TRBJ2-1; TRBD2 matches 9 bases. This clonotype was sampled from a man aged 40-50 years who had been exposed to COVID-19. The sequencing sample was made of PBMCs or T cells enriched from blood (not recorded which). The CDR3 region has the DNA TGTGCCAGCAGCCCAGAGCGGGAGGCTAATGAGCAGTTCTTC. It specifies CASSPEREANEQFF.